The T cell receptor beta chain under discussion was sequenced for a study of cytomegalovirus exposure and HLA in healthy donors. Germline CDR1 reads LGHNA; CDR2 reads YNFKEQ. V was clipped by 5 bases and J by 7 bases; unmatched bases: 9. This CDR3 contains 16 residues. Some clones are missing from TCRdb's copy, which holds only in-frame ones; the method was immunoSEQ multiplex PCR. Of tens of thousands of clones listed, approximately 96% are singletons. In the case of this clone: What it binds is not known.

Study-level results: For cytomegalovirus status, the classifier reportedly gave diagnoses with high specificity and sensitivity. According to the study, roughly 180 TCR beta chains were cytomegalovirus-associated. Subsequent analysis found a tendency for first-cohort TCR clusters to co-occur within the 120 validation repertoires.

The TCR was taken from a man aged 18 to 29 in good health and CMV-seropositive. The chain links TRBV4-2 to TRBJ2-2, with TRBD2 identical over 11 bases. Sequencing was carried out using PBMCs. The CDR3 nucleotides are TGTGCCAGCAGCTCAGAGGGTAGCGGGGGGGTCGGGGAGCTGTTTTTT. This codes for CASSSEGSGGVGELFF.